The present TCR beta chain was sequenced within a study of cytomegalovirus exposure and HLA in healthy donors. About this clone itself: The antigen remains undetermined.

The germline V gene has CDR1 SGHVS and CDR2 FNYEAQ. Trimming removed 1 base from V and 6 bases from J, with 4 bases in between. The CDR3 covers 12 residues. Sequencing was performed with immunoSEQ multiplex PCR; in TCRdb, only in-frame clones are kept and a portion is missing. The sample comprises about 130,000 clones, about 90% of which are singletons, and approximately 3.5% rests with the top ten. General study results and limits: A few CMV-associated chains were confirmed in vitro to be specific for CMV antigens. Investigators reported over 150 TCR beta chains as tied to cytomegalovirus.

The chain combines TRBV7-6 with TRBJ2-1, with no clear D. The sequence came from a man under 40 in good health and CMV-seronegative. Sequencing was performed on PBMCs. The CDR3, as DNA: TGTGCCAGCAGCTTAGGGGCCAATGAGCAGTTCTTC. It codes for CASSLGANEQFF.